These T cell receptor beta chains were read from a single sample in a study of blood T cell repertoires in COVID-19. Assay used: immunoSEQ multiplex PCR; TCRdb lists only in-frame clones, some missing. The sample has 50,000 to 60,000 clones, around nine tenths seen once. Specimen: peripheral blood. The receptors derive from a man between 60 and 75 years old with active COVID-19. The CDR3 runs from the conserved cysteine through the conserved F or W. The order of the fields is CDR3 protein, CDR3 DNA, V gene, J gene, D gene. The D gene is left open where the match is weak.

CASSARTSALGEQFF	TGTGCCAGCAGCGCCCGGACTAGCGCCTTGGGGGAGCAGTTCTTC	TRBV9	TRBJ2-1	TRBD2
CASSGGLAGGREQFF	TGTGCCAGCAGCGGAGGACTAGCGGGAGGGCGCGAGCAGTTCTTC	TRBV9	TRBJ2-1	TRBD2
CASSAFGETTEAFF	TGTGCCAGCAGCGCCTTTGGAGAAACAACTGAAGCTTTCTTT	TRBV11-3	TRBJ1-1	.
CSASSHNEQFF	TGCAGTGCTTCTTCTCACAATGAGCAGTTCTTC	TRBV20-1	TRBJ2-1	.
CSGGGRGGTEAFF	TGCAGCGGGGGAGGAAGGGGAGGCACTGAAGCTTTCTTT	TRBV29-1	TRBJ1-1	.
CASSLLREVPDTQYF	TGTGCCAGCAGTTTATTGCGGGAGGTCCCAGATACGCAGTATTTT	TRBV27	TRBJ2-3	TRBD2
CASTRGYSGNTIYF	TGTGCCAGCACGCGGGGATACTCTGGAAACACCATATATTTT	TRBV6-5	TRBJ1-3	.
CASSQDPGQGWNEQFF	TGCGCCAGCAGCCAAGATCCGGGACAGGGCTGGAATGAGCAGTTCTTC	TRBV4-1	TRBJ2-1	TRBD1
CASSQNSGSFNEQFF	TGTGCCAGCAGCCAGAATAGCGGGAGTTTCAATGAGCAGTTCTTC	TRBV7-8	TRBJ2-1	TRBD2
CASSVLGFSYEQYF	TGTGCCAGCAGCGTACTAGGTTTTTCCTACGAGCAGTACTTC	TRBV9	TRBJ2-7	.
CASSQDYYSGNYNEQFF	TGTGCCAGCAGCCAAGATTACTATAGCGGAAACTACAATGAGCAGTTCTTC	TRBV3-1/TRBV3-2	TRBJ2-1	.
CASRPNSLAGAKTQYF	TGCGCCAGCAGACCTAACTCCCTAGCGGGAGCTAAGACCCAGTACTTC	TRBV5-1	TRBJ2-5	TRBD2
CASSNWKREEPDTQYF	TGTGCCAGTAGTAACTGGAAACGGGAGGAGCCAGATACGCAGTATTTT	TRBV19	TRBJ2-3	TRBD2
CASSLGNSYNEQFF	TGTGCCAGCAGCTTAGGTAACTCCTACAATGAGCAGTTCTTC	TRBV7-9	TRBJ2-1	.
CASSLTGQGGGYTF	TGTGCCAGCAGTTTAACAGGACAGGGTGGAGGCTACACCTTC	TRBV27	TRBJ1-2	TRBD1
CAIGLAGGTDTQYF	TGTGCCATCGGTCTAGCGGGAGGTACAGATACGCAGTATTTT	TRBV10-3	TRBJ2-3	TRBD2
CASGLGQATNQPQHF	TGTGCTAGTGGTTTGGGACAGGCGACCAATCAGCCCCAGCATTTT	TRBV12-5	TRBJ1-5	.
CASSREGRSTDTQYF	TGTGCCAGCAGCCGGGAAGGGAGAAGCACAGATACGCAGTATTTT	TRBV11-3	TRBJ2-3	.
CASSQVWSTSQETQYF	TGTGCCAGCAGCCAAGTGTGGTCAACTAGCCAAGAGACCCAGTACTTC	TRBV14	TRBJ2-5	.
CASTVTGYPLSGNTIYF	TGTGCCAGTACCGTGACAGGGTACCCCCTCTCTGGAAACACCATATATTTT	TRBV19	TRBJ1-3	TRBD1
CASSSDRQETQYF	TGTGCCAGCAGTTCCGACAGGCAAGAGACCCAGTACTTC	TRBV7-3	TRBJ2-5	.
CASSKPTANNEQFF	TGTGCCAGCAGTAAGCCGACAGCCAACAATGAGCAGTTCTTC	TRBV6-5	TRBJ2-1	.
CATSRGGGSYEQYF	TGTGCCACCAGCAGAGGAGGGGGCTCCTACGAGCAGTACTTC	TRBV15	TRBJ2-7	.
CASSLAGANEKLFF	TGTGCCAGCAGTTTGGCAGGGGCTAATGAAAAACTGTTTTTT	TRBV27	TRBJ1-4	.
CASSQSGGISYEQYF	TGCGCCAGCAGCCAGTCGGGAGGGATAAGCTACGAGCAGTACTTC	TRBV4-1	TRBJ2-7	TRBD2
CASSFSGRALTDTQYF	TGTGCCAGCAGTTTCAGCGGGAGGGCCCTCACAGATACGCAGTATTTT	TRBV6-2/TRBV6-3	TRBJ2-3	TRBD2